A selection of T cell receptor beta chains follows, all from one sample in a study of cytomegalovirus exposure and HLA in healthy donors. TCRdb keeps only in-frame clones here, not all; method: immunoSEQ multiplex PCR. The sample shows around 300,000 clones, just over 70% of them seen only once. Sequencing was performed on PBMCs. These receptor sequences come from a female donor in good health and CMV-seronegative. The CDR3 runs from the conserved cysteine through the conserved F or W. A D gene is named only where the DNA matches it firmly. Clone size appears in some rows only: once, few, many, or a class for an expanded clone.

TRBV5-1,NA,NA,TRBJ2-5,TGCGCCACTAGCGACCAAGAGACCCAGTACTTC,CATSDQETQYF
TRBV28,NA,NA,TRBJ2-3,TGTGCCAGCAGTGGGGCCCTTTGGCAGTATTTT,CASSGALWQYF
TRBV29-1,NA,NA,TRBJ1-1,TGCAGCGTCGGCCCCAGGAAGGAGAACACTGAAGCTTTCTTT,CSVGPRKENTEAFF
TRBV5-1,NA,TRBD1,TRBJ2-7,TGCGCCAGCAGCCCCAGGGGGCAAAATAATTACGAGCAGTACTTC,CASSPRGQNNYEQYF
TRBV4-1,NA,TRBD2,TRBJ2-7,TGCGCCAGCAGCCAAAAGCGGGAGGGCCTATACGAGCAGTACTTC,CASSQKREGLYEQYF
TRBV25-1,NA,NA,TRBJ1-5,TGTGCCAGCAACCTCTCGGGACACCAGACGGGCAATCAGCCCCAGCATTTT,CASNLSGHQTGNQPQHF
TRBV2,NA,TRBD1,TRBJ1-2,TGTGCCAGCAGAGTCCCAGGGGGCGATGGCTACACCTTC,CASRVPGGDGYTF
TRBV7-7,once,TRBD2,TRBJ2-1,TGTGCCAGCAGCCCGGGACTAGGGTCCTACAATGAGCAGTTCTTC,CASSPGLGSYNEQFF
TRBV6-5,once,NA,TRBJ2-1,TGTGCCAGCAGTTACCTTTTCGGGAGTTACCCCAATGAGCAGTTCTTC,CASSYLFGSYPNEQFF
TRBV30,NA,TRBD1,TRBJ1-2,TGTGCCTGGAGTGTACGGGGACAGGGGGCTTACACCTTC,CAWSVRGQGAYTF
TRBV15,NA,NA,TRBJ2-7,TGTGCCACCAGCAGGGAGGACAGGAGGGGCGAGCAGTACTTC,CATSREDRRGEQYF
TRBV11-2,NA,NA,TRBJ1-1,TGTGCCAGCAGCGGACGACAGGTGGCCGGCACTGAAGCTTTCTTT,CASSGRQVAGTEAFF
TRBV19,few,TRBD1,TRBJ2-3,TGTGCCAGTAGTATAGCCCCGGGACAGGGCAGGGATACGCAGTATTTT,CASSIAPGQGRDTQYF
TRBV9,few,TRBD1,TRBJ2-7,TGTGCCAGCAGCGGGACAGGGCCCTCCTACGAGCAGTACTTC,CASSGTGPSYEQYF
TRBV15,NA,TRBD1,TRBJ1-1,TGTGCCACCAGCAGGGACAGGGCCATGAACACTGAAGCTTTCTTT,CATSRDRAMNTEAFF
TRBV25-1,NA,NA,TRBJ1-3,TGTGCCAGCAGTGAATTTCGAACAGGACCTGGAAACACCATATATTTT,CASSEFRTGPGNTIYF
TRBV4-1,NA,NA,TRBJ2-1,TGCGCCAGCAGCCCCGGTTCGGAGAATGAGCAGTTCTTC,CASSPGSENEQFF
TRBV11-1,NA,TRBD1,TRBJ2-7,TGTGCCAGCAGCCCCCGGACAGGGGCCTGGAACGAGCAGTACTTC,CASSPRTGAWNEQYF
TRBV5-1,NA,TRBD2,TRBJ2-3,TGCGCCAGCGAGGGGACTAGCGGGAGCGATACGCAGTATTTT,CASEGTSGSDTQYF
TRBV7-6,once,TRBD1,TRBJ2-7,TGTGCCAGCAGCCCAGCCGGGACAGGGAGGGCGTACGAGCAGTACTTC,CASSPAGTGRAYEQYF
TRBV5-1,NA,NA,TRBJ1-1,TGCGCCAGCAGCTTGTCTGGCTACACTGAAGCTTTCTTT,CASSLSGYTEAFF
TRBV11-3,NA,TRBD1,TRBJ1-2,TGTGCCAGCAGCTGGACATCCCAGGGGGAAGGCTACACCTTC,CASSWTSQGEGYTF
TRBV28,once,TRBD1,TRBJ1-6,TGTGCCAGCAGGGGCCGGACAGGGGGAAAATATTCACCCCTCCACTTT,CASRGRTGGKYSPLHF
TRBV5-1,NA,NA,TRBJ2-3,TGCGCCAGCAGCCTACGTGCAACAGATACGCAGTATTTT,CASSLRATDTQYF
TRBV7-9,NA,NA,TRBJ2-3,TGTGCCAGCATCAAGACGGGAGATTCCACAGATACGCAGTATTTT,CASIKTGDSTDTQYF